These 20 T cell receptor beta chains came from one sample sequenced in a study of OX40 agonist ivuxolimab in advanced cancers. The method was immunoSEQ multiplex PCR; TCRdb's version includes in-frame clones alone and lacks a portion of them. The sample includes tens of thousands of clones, 70% to 85% of them seen just once. The specimen was CD4+ or CD8+ T cells sorted from blood, collected in a trial of the OX40 agonist ivuxolimab. These receptors were obtained from an adult with an advanced solid tumor such as melanoma, head and neck, liver or kidney cancer.

Here the CDR3 reads CASSPPPRLAGGRHEQYF. The DNA of the CDR3 is TGTGCCAGCAGCCCCCCTCCCCGACTAGCGGGGGGCCGCCACGAGCAGTACTTC. V gene TRBV7-9 combines with J gene TRBJ2-7; 13 bases match TRBD2. V shed 5 bases, J shed 5 bases, and the junction held 15 bases outside the gene matches. This CDR3 spans 18 amino acids. The germline V gene has CDR1 SEHNR and CDR2 FQNEAQ (reference sequence).

The rearrangement uses TRBV7-8 and TRBJ2-1, with D hard to call. Deletions cut 3 bases from V and 5 bases from J, with 8 bases between. The length of the CDR3 is 13 residues. The germline V gene has CDR1 SGHVS and CDR2 FQNEAQ. CDR3 coding DNA: TGTGCCAGCAGCTTTGATAGGGACAATGAGCAGTTCTTC. It encodes CASSFDRDNEQFF. Full variable domain (outside the CDR3, taken from reference TRBV7-8 and TRBJ2-1): GAGVSQSPRYKVAKRGQDVALRCDPISGHVSLFWYQQALGQGPEFLTYFQNEAQLDKSGLPSDRFFAERPEGSVSTLKIQRTQQEDSAVYLCASSFDRDNEQFFGPGTRLTVL.

V gene TRBV7-2 combines with J gene TRBJ2-6; no reliable D call. CDR1 and CDR2 from the germline V gene are SGHTA and FQGNSA. This CDR3 is built from 18 residues. V lost 2 bases, J lost 0 bases, and 14 bases lay in between. CDR3 protein: CASSLKWGVPSGANVLTF. CDR3 coding DNA: TGTGCCAGCAGCTTAAAATGGGGTGTCCCCTCTGGGGCCAACGTCCTGACTTTC.

The CDR3 loop reads CAWSPIRGGETQYF. The CDR3 nucleotides read TGTGCCTGGAGTCCTATCAGGGGGGGAGAGACCCAGTACTTC. The chain carries TRBV30 and TRBJ2-5; D may correspond to TRBD1 or TRBD2 (7 bases each). The V and J ends lost 2 bases and 4 bases respectively, with 14 bases between them. This CDR3 has 14 amino acids. CDR1 is GTSNPN, CDR2 SVGIG, per germline (reference sequence).

The CDR3 nucleotides read TGTGCCAGCAGCCCTGGACAGGGAATGTTCTACGAGCAGTACTTC. Amino acid sequence: CASSPGQGMFYEQYF. The V call is TRBV14, the J call TRBJ2-7; TRBD1 matches at 8 bases. Germline CDR1 reads SGHDN; CDR2 reads FVKESK. Trimming took 4 bases from V and 3 from J; bases not matched to a gene: 8. This CDR3 region has 15 residues.

The rearrangement links TRBV7-2 to TRBJ2-1; no firm D call. The CDR3 sequence is 12 residues long. Germline V gene sequence: CDR1 SGHTA, CDR2 FQGNSA. Trimming took off 4 bases at V and 6 bases at J, with 7 bases between the two ends. The CDR3 DNA follows: TGTGCCAGCAGCTGGGCCACCAATGAGCAGTTCTTC. It is translated as CASSWATNEQFF.

In this sample, this clone turned up a few times. The chain uses TRBV5-1 and TRBJ2-5; 15 bases match TRBD2. V lost 4 bases, J lost 5 bases, and 9 bases stayed unmatched. The germline gives CDR1 SGHRS, CDR2 YFSETQ. This CDR3 has 17 amino acids. The CDR3 nucleotides read TGCGCCAGCAGCGCGGGACTAGCGGGAGGAGGGGTTGAGACCCAGTACTTC. It codes for CASSAGLAGGGVETQYF.

CDR3 region: CASSLPGTSGVDEQFF. CDR3 DNA sequence: TGTGCCAGTAGTCTACCCGGGACTAGCGGGGTCGATGAGCAGTTCTTC. The chain uses TRBV19 and TRBJ2-1, with TRBD2 matching over 13 bases. The germline V gene has CDR1 LNHDA and CDR2 SQIVND (reference sequence). There are 16 residues in the CDR3. After removal of 5 bases from V and 8 bases from J, the junction contained 9 bases not matched to a gene.

This clone was seen a few times. The chain links TRBV30 to TRBJ2-6; the D is unclear. The CDR3 has 15 residues. Germline CDR1 and CDR2: GTSNPN and SVGIG (reference sequence). Deletions cut 7 bases from V and 0 bases from J, with 13 bases between. The CDR3 coding sequence is TGTGCCTACTTAGACACCATCTCTGGGGCCAACGTCCTGACTTTC. This encodes CAYLDTISGANVLTF.

The V gene is TRBV19, the J gene TRBJ1-1; a weak D match, TRBD1 (6 bases). CDR1 and CDR2 (germline): LNHDA, SQIVND (reference sequence). This CDR3 is built from 12 residues. V dropped 7 bases and J dropped 7 bases, with 13 bases sitting between them. The CDR3 nucleotides read TGTGCCAGTACTCCGGACAGCCATGAAGCTTTCTTT. It codes for CASTPDSHEAFF.

The DNA of the CDR3 is TGTGCCAGCAGCCTTGACCCGCGGGGGGCAATAGTAAGAGAGACCCAGTACTTC. It yields the protein CASSLDPRGAIVRETQYF. J is TRBJ2-5 and V is TRBV7-8, with TRBD2 matching over 8 bases. Trimming took 5 bases from V and 4 from J; bases not matched to a gene: 18. The CDR3 has 18 amino acids. Germline lookup yields CDR1 SGHVS and CDR2 FQNEAQ.

This sequence joins TRBV5-6 and TRBJ2-7, with a possible D match to TRBD2 (7 bases). The germline CDR1 and CDR2 sequences are SGHDT and YYEEEE. V shed 1 base and J shed 4 bases, with 12 bases lying between them. The CDR3 is 14 amino acids. The CDR3 region is CASSLPGGTYEQYF. The CDR3 bases are TGTGCCAGCAGCTTGCCGGGGGGCACTTACGAGCAGTACTTC.

The chain uses TRBV7-8 and TRBJ1-2, with 10 nucleotides matching TRBD1. J lost 4 bases, V lost 7 bases, and 6 bases had no gene match. CDR3 length: 14 amino acids. Germline assignment: CDR1 SGHVS and CDR2 FQNEAQ. The CDR3 reads CASKTGTGVYGYTF. The CDR3 nucleotides are TGTGCCAGCAAGACCGGGACAGGGGTCTATGGCTACACCTTC.

The CDR3 loop is CASSPGRAQEAFF. CDR3 coding DNA: TGTGCCAGCAGCCCAGGGAGAGCCCAAGAAGCTTTCTTT. The genes are TRBV6-5 and TRBJ1-1; D is perhaps TRBD1 (5 bases). CDR3 size: 13 residues. CDR1 and CDR2 (germline): MNHEY, SVGAGI. Trimming pared 6 bases from V and 8 bases from J, leaving 16 bases between.

This chain connects TRBV28 to TRBJ1-1; D remains ambiguous. V lost 7 bases, J lost 3 bases, and 18 bases lay in between. The CDR3 has 15 amino acids. CDR1 MDHEN and CDR2 SYDVKM come from the germline V gene. CDR3: CASIKWAIGDTEAFF. CDR3 sequence (DNA): TGTGCCAGCATCAAATGGGCGATTGGGGACACTGAAGCTTTCTTT.

This clone was found once. V usage is TRBV5-1 and J usage is TRBJ2-7; the D is unclear. Trimming took off 2 bases at V and 4 bases at J, with 10 bases between the two ends. Germline V gene sequence: CDR1 SGHRS, CDR2 YFSETQ. This CDR3 is built from 13 residues. This CDR3 reads CASSLGPEYEQYF. In nucleotides, the CDR3 is TGCGCCAGCAGCTTAGGCCCCGAGTACGAGCAGTACTTC.

J is TRBJ2-7 and V is TRBV11-3, with 8 bases that match TRBD2. Germline V CDR1 and CDR2: SGHNT, YENEEA. The ends lost 5 bases at V and 1 base at J; junction bases unmatched: 7. The CDR3 consists of 15 residues. CDR3 nucleotide sequence: TGTGCCAGCAGCATTCGGCGGGGGGAGTCCTACGAGCAGTACTTC. Translating gives CASSIRRGESYEQYF. Combining the CDR3 with reference TRBV11-3 and TRBJ2-7 gives the whole variable domain EAGVVQSPRYKIIEKKQPVAFWCNPISGHNTLYWYLQNLGQGPELLIRYENEEAVDDSQLPKDRFSAERLKGVDSTLKIQPAELGDSAVYLCASSIRRGESYEQYFGPGTRLTVT.

The V and J genes are TRBV2 and TRBJ1-4; D unresolved. The CDR3 covers 13 residues. Trimming left V 6 bases short and J 7 bases short, with 12 bases between. The germline gives CDR1 SNHLY, CDR2 FYNNEI. CDR3 DNA sequence: TGTGCCAGCAGCCTTCCCGAGGGTGAAAAACTGTTTTTT. It yields the protein CASSLPEGEKLFF. Supplemented by reference TRBV2 and TRBJ1-4, the full variable domain reads EPEVTQTPSHQVTQMGQEVILRCVPISNHLYFYWYRQILGQKVEFLVSFYNNEISEKSEIFDDQFSVERPDGSNFTLKIRSTKLEDSAMYFCASSLPEGEKLFFGSGTQLSVL.

This rearrangement joins TRBV9 to TRBJ1-2; 7 nucleotides match TRBD1. Per germline, CDR1 SGDLS and CDR2 YYNGEE. With 0 bases clipped from V and 0 bases from J, the junction kept 5 bases outside the gene matches. CDR3 length equals 16 residues. CDR3 in amino acids: CASSVGPGGSNYGYTF. The CDR3 bases are TGTGCCAGCAGCGTAGGCCCAGGGGGTTCTAACTATGGCTACACCTTC. The full variable domain, completed using reference TRBV9 and TRBJ1-2, is DSGVTQTPKHLITATGQRVTLRCSPRSGDLSVYWYQQSLDQGLQFLIQYYNGEERAKGNILERFSAQQFPDLHSELNLSSLELGDSALYFCASSVGPGGSNYGYTFGSGTRLTVV.

The V call is TRBV27, the J call TRBJ2-3; tentatively, D is TRBD2 (5 bases). V gave up 1 base and J gave up 6 bases, with 17 bases separating them. The CDR3 spans 16 residues. CDR1 and CDR2 (germline): MNHEY, SMNVEV (reference sequence). This chain's CDR3 is CASSLLAGSPGDTQYF. CDR3 DNA sequence: TGTGCCAGCAGTTTATTGGCGGGCAGCCCTGGGGATACGCAGTATTTT.